Here is one T cell receptor (beta chain) with its context. Primed by a sample-barcoded 5' primer and a J-beta primer mix, a second PCR proceeded for 7 to 11 cycles. TCRdb reprocessed the 5' RACE reads with MiXCR, giving one entry per CDR3 protein. The table lists around 1,800,000 distinct CDR3 sequences, 30% to 40% of them singletons. The sample belongs to a study of blood T cells in healthy people across ages. The V gene's germline CDR1 is SGDLS and CDR2 YYNGEE. V lost 3 bases and J 2 bases, leaving 23 bases between the germline ends. The CDR3 contains 18 residues. This clonotype was obtained from a human donor in good health. Sequencing was carried out using blood. The rearrangement uses TRBV9 and TRBJ2-5, with D maybe TRBD2 (7 bases). Written as DNA, the CDR3 is TGTGCCAGCAGCGAACGCCTTCGGGGGGCCGGGGTTCAAGAGACCCAGTACTTC. Protein product: CASSERLRGAGVQETQYF.